The rows below give T cell receptor beta chains drawn from one sample of a study of immune evolution from preneoplasia to lung adenocarcinoma. Sequenced by immunoSEQ multiplex PCR; TCRdb stores in-frame clones only, minus some. The data hold approximately 5,000 clones, with 80% to 90% observed a single time. Sequencing was carried out using FFPE adjacent normal lung tissue. All receptors come from an older donor with lung adenocarcinoma. Each CDR3 is given with its conserved first and last residue. The D gene is left open where the match is weak. Size is omitted from some rows. Given values are once, few, many or a class for expanded clones.

abundance	j_gene	d_gene	v_gene	CDR3aa	CDR3nt
NA	TRBJ1-2	TRBD1	TRBV5-4	CASSGGGGYGYTF	TGTGCCAGCTCAGGGGGCGGGGGCTATGGCTACACCTTC
few	TRBJ2-2	TRBD1	TRBV28	CASNSRDREAGELFF	TGTGCCAGCAACAGTAGGGACAGGGAAGCCGGGGAGCTGTTTTTT
NA	TRBJ2-7	NA	TRBV4-1	CASSAHDSYYEQYF	TGCGCCAGCAGCGCCCATGACTCCTACTACGAGCAGTACTTC
NA	TRBJ2-5	NA	TRBV6-5	CASSIDFRGETQYF	TGTGCCAGCAGCATCGACTTCCGAGGGGAGACCCAGTACTTC
once	TRBJ1-1	NA	TRBV28	CASSLVGSEAFF	TGTGCCAGCAGTTTAGTGGGATCTGAAGCTTTCTTT
few	TRBJ1-2	NA	TRBV28	CASSSNLFYTF	TGTGCCAGCAGCTCCAACCTCTTTTACACCTTC
once	TRBJ2-2	TRBD2	TRBV4-1	CASRTEGLAENTGELFF	TGCGCCAGCCGGACGGAAGGACTAGCGGAGAACACCGGGGAGCTGTTTTTT
NA	TRBJ2-6	NA	TRBV2	CASSEGTQGANVLTF	TGTGCCAGCAGTGAGGGGACGCAAGGGGCCAACGTCCTGACTTTC
NA	TRBJ2-7	NA	TRBV6-6	CASSPRGYEQYF	TGTGCCAGCAGCCCACGAGGGTACGAGCAGTACTTC
NA	TRBJ1-5	NA	TRBV28	CASTYSGSPQHF	TGTGCCAGCACCTACTCGGGGTCCCCCCAGCATTTT
NA	TRBJ1-2	NA	TRBV28	CASSLGTLYGYTF	TGTGCCAGCAGCCTCGGGACCCTCTATGGCTACACCTTC
NA	TRBJ2-7	NA	TRBV10-2	CASSKGWEQYF	TGCGCCAGCAGTAAGGGGTGGGAGCAGTACTTC
NA	TRBJ2-2	TRBD2	TRBV5-4	CASSSTSANTGELFF	TGTGCCAGCAGCTCCACTAGCGCGAACACCGGGGAGCTGTTTTTT
few	TRBJ2-3	NA	TRBV2	CASSEGPSTDTQYF	TGTGCCAGCAGCGAGGGACCCAGCACAGATACGCAGTATTTT
NA	TRBJ2-5	NA	TRBV4-2	CASSPTDRIQETQYF	TGTGCCAGCAGCCCCACGGACCGTATACAAGAGACCCAGTACTTC
NA	TRBJ2-1	TRBD2	TRBV11-3	CASSTGTSGYNEQFF	TGTGCCAGCAGCACCGGGACTAGCGGTTACAATGAGCAGTTCTTC
NA	TRBJ2-7	NA	TRBV6-1	CASSGAFYEQYF	TGTGCCAGCAGTGGGGCGTTCTACGAGCAGTACTTC
once	TRBJ1-3	NA	TRBV4-3	CASSQDSTSGNTIYF	TGCGCCAGCAGCCAAGATTCGACGTCTGGAAACACCATATATTTT
NA	TRBJ1-5	NA	TRBV19	CASSIGSAQGFYQPQHF	TGTGCCAGTAGTATAGGATCGGCACAGGGCTTCTATCAGCCCCAGCATTTT
NA	TRBJ2-7	TRBD2	TRBV27	CASSLRAGVYEQYF	TGTGCCAGCAGTTTACGTGCGGGAGTCTACGAGCAGTACTTC
NA	TRBJ2-5	NA	TRBV27	CASSSSETQYF	TGTGCCAGCAGTTCCTCAGAGACCCAGTACTTC
NA	TRBJ2-3	TRBD2	TRBV27	CASFSLAGEDTQYF	TGTGCCAGCTTTAGTCTAGCGGGAGAGGATACGCAGTATTTT
NA	TRBJ2-1	NA	TRBV4-2	CASSQEEARGGDEQFF	TGTGCCAGCAGCCAAGAGGAAGCTAGGGGGGGCGATGAGCAGTTCTTC
NA	TRBJ2-6	NA	TRBV19	CASNSPAGSSISGANVLTF	TGTGCCAGTAACTCCCCGGCAGGATCATCAATTTCTGGGGCCAACGTCCTGACTTTC
few	TRBJ2-7	NA	TRBV19	CASSIQGAAYEQYF	TGTGCCAGTAGCATACAGGGAGCCGCGTACGAGCAGTACTTC
NA	TRBJ1-1	TRBD1	TRBV10-2	CASSGPRSTGGMNTEAFF	TGCGCCAGCAGTGGTCCTCGAAGTACAGGGGGTATGAACACTGAAGCTTTCTTT
NA	TRBJ1-2	NA	TRBV2	CASTERRSGDGYTF	TGTGCCAGCACCGAAAGGCGCTCTGGGGATGGCTACACCTTC
NA	TRBJ2-5	NA	TRBV21-1	CASRYHLATLSETQYF	TGTGCCAGCAGATATCATTTAGCTACACTTTCTGAGACCCAGTACTTC
once	TRBJ2-2	NA	TRBV5-1	CASSLGQSWGGELFF	TGCGCCAGCAGCTTGGGACAGAGTTGGGGCGGGGAGCTGTTTTTT
NA	TRBJ1-4	NA	TRBV5-5	CASSPIDTKTNEKLFF	TGTGCCAGCAGCCCCATAGACACAAAGACTAATGAAAAACTGTTTTTT
large	TRBJ2-1	NA	TRBV6-1	CASWVGLYNEQFF	TGTGCCAGCTGGGTGGGGTTATACAATGAGCAGTTCTTC
NA	TRBJ1-5	NA	TRBV15	CATSRDLREHQPQHF	TGTGCCACCAGCAGAGATTTGCGGGAGCATCAGCCCCAGCATTTT
NA	TRBJ1-5	NA	TRBV25-1	CASTFWWSRSNQPQHF	TGTGCCAGCACCTTCTGGTGGTCGAGGAGCAATCAGCCCCAGCATTTT
NA	TRBJ2-7	NA	TRBV5-1	CASSLVAGYSYEQYF	TGCGCCAGCAGCTTGGTGGCGGGCTACTCCTACGAGCAGTACTTC
NA	TRBJ2-5	NA	TRBV11-2	CASSRGLGEEETQYF	TGTGCCAGCAGCCGCGGATTGGGGGAGGAAGAGACCCAGTACTTC
NA	TRBJ2-1	TRBD1	TRBV28	CASSSVGTTGNNEQFF	TGTGCCAGCAGTTCCGTTGGAACGACAGGGAACAATGAGCAGTTCTTC
NA	TRBJ2-2	TRBD1	TRBV5-1	CASSLDGQGAAGELFF	TGCGCCAGCAGCTTGGACGGGCAGGGGGCTGCCGGGGAGCTGTTTTTT
few	TRBJ2-1	NA	TRBV10-3	CAISDGGGAQFF	TGTGCCATCAGTGATGGAGGGGGCGCGCAGTTCTTC
NA	TRBJ2-2	NA	TRBV6-6	CASKLGTNTGELFF	TGTGCCAGCAAACTAGGCACGAACACCGGGGAGCTGTTTTTT
NA	TRBJ1-5	TRBD1	TRBV5-1	CASSETGGDGNQPQHF	TGCGCCAGCAGCGAGACAGGGGGAGACGGCAATCAGCCCCAGCATTTT
NA	TRBJ2-3	TRBD1	TRBV5-1	CASSLQQGGTDTQYF	TGCGCCAGCAGCTTACAACAGGGGGGCACAGATACGCAGTATTTT
few	TRBJ2-1	NA	TRBV27	CASSLNHYNEQFF	TGTGCCAGCAGTTTGAACCACTACAATGAGCAGTTCTTC
NA	TRBJ2-2	NA	TRBV6-5	CASSSRTPGELFF	TGTGCCAGCAGTTCCCGCACTCCCGGGGAGCTGTTTTTT
NA	TRBJ1-2	TRBD1	TRBV29-1	CSVDTGGYGYTF	TGCAGCGTTGATACAGGGGGCTATGGCTACACCTTC
NA	TRBJ1-5	NA	TRBV6-1	CASKNTAWETQPQHF	TGTGCCAGCAAGAATACGGCATGGGAGACTCAGCCCCAGCATTTT
once	TRBJ1-4	NA	TRBV5-4	CASSMGPNEKLFF	TGTGCCAGCAGCATGGGCCCAAATGAAAAACTGTTTTTT
NA	TRBJ2-1	TRBD2	TRBV5-4	CASSEGLADHNEQFF	TGTGCCAGCAGCGAGGGACTAGCGGACCACAATGAGCAGTTCTTC
NA	TRBJ1-3	NA	TRBV15	CATSRDTDSSGNTIYF	TGTGCCACCAGCAGAGATACAGATAGCTCTGGAAACACCATATATTTT
NA	TRBJ1-1	TRBD1	TRBV28	CASTSLGRGRGDTEAFF	TGTGCCAGCACCTCCCTGGGCAGGGGGCGCGGGGACACTGAAGCTTTCTTT